These T cell receptor beta chains were read from a single sample in a study of STAT3 mutations in large granular lymphocyte leukemia. Method: immunoSEQ multiplex PCR; TCRdb's copy keeps in-frame clones and lacks some. The sample holds about 2,000 clones, around 62% seen once. The sample taken for sequencing was peripheral blood mononuclear cells. Receptor source: a man aged 50-59 years with T-cell large granular lymphocyte leukemia. Some clones in this sample may be carry-over from other donors' samples. Each CDR3 is given with its conserved first and last residue. A D gene is named only where the DNA matches it firmly. Where a row states a size, it is once, few, many or the class of an expanded clone; other rows omit it.

size: .; D: TRBD1; V: TRBV27; J: TRBJ1-3; CDR3: CASSPVPTGTGNTIYF; DNA: TGTGCCAGCAGTCCTGTACCGACAGGGACTGGAAACACCATATATTTT
size: medium-sized; D: .; V: TRBV4-2; J: TRBJ1-2; CDR3: CASSLGGLRVGYTF; DNA: TGTGCCAGCAGCTTGGGGGGCCTGAGGGTCGGCTACACCTTC
size: .; D: .; V: TRBV5-1; J: TRBJ1-1; CDR3: CASSLVQAPNTEAFF; DNA: TGCGCCAGCAGCTTGGTGCAGGCCCCGAACACTGAAGCTTTCTTT
size: .; D: TRBD1; V: TRBV5-1; J: TRBJ1-2; CDR3: CASSLGGQGENGYTF; DNA: TGCGCCAGCAGCTTGGGTGGCCAGGGGGAAAATGGCTACACCTTC
size: few; D: .; V: TRBV6-5; J: TRBJ1-5; CDR3: CASSYSFSNQPQHF; DNA: TGTGCCAGCAGTTACAGTTTTAGCAATCAGCCCCAGCATTTT
size: .; D: TRBD2; V: TRBV15; J: TRBJ2-3; CDR3: CATSRDASGRAQYF; DNA: TGTGCCACCAGCAGAGATGCTAGCGGGAGGGCGCAGTATTTT
size: .; D: TRBD2; V: TRBV5-1; J: TRBJ2-2; CDR3: CASSPGLAGGPYTGELFF; DNA: TGCGCCAGCAGCCCCGGACTAGCGGGAGGGCCGTACACCGGGGAGCTGTTTTTT
size: few; D: TRBD1; V: TRBV19; J: TRBJ1-3; CDR3: CASSVSRGLGNTIYF; DNA: TGTGCCAGTAGTGTCTCCAGGGGGCTTGGAAACACCATATATTTT
size: .; D: .; V: TRBV5-8; J: TRBJ1-1; CDR3: CASSRGNTEAFF; DNA: TGTGCCAGCAGCAGGGGGAACACTGAAGCTTTCTTT
size: .; D: TRBD2; V: TRBV5-1; J: TRBJ2-3; CDR3: CASSLAGASGRDTQYF; DNA: TGCGCCAGCAGCTTGGCCGGGGCTAGCGGGAGAGATACGCAGTATTTT
size: .; D: TRBD2; V: TRBV18; J: TRBJ2-7; CDR3: CASSPGNGRDQEQYF; DNA: TGTGCCAGCTCACCAGGTAACGGGAGGGATCAAGAGCAGTACTTC
size: .; D: TRBD1; V: TRBV5-6; J: TRBJ2-7; CDR3: CASSPLGDRAYEQYF; DNA: TGTGCCAGCAGCCCTCTAGGGGACAGGGCCTACGAGCAGTACTTC
size: .; D: TRBD2; V: TRBV6-6; J: TRBJ2-5; CDR3: CASSSSGWEETQYF; DNA: TGTGCCAGCAGTTCTAGCGGGTGGGAAGAGACCCAGTACTTC
size: .; D: .; V: TRBV7-2; J: TRBJ1-2; CDR3: CASRHKDTRNGYTF; DNA: TGTGCCAGCAGGCATAAGGACACACGAAATGGCTACACCTTC
size: .; D: TRBD1; V: TRBV5-4; J: TRBJ1-2; CDR3: CASVRQGGGYGYTF; DNA: TGTGCCAGCGTACGACAGGGAGGAGGCTATGGCTACACCTTC
size: .; D: .; V: TRBV27; J: TRBJ1-2; CDR3: CASSLKIGGYGYTF; DNA: TGTGCCAGCAGTTTGAAAATAGGGGGATATGGCTACACCTTC
size: medium-sized; D: TRBD1; V: TRBV7-9; J: TRBJ2-1; CDR3: CASSLAYRGSYNEQFF; DNA: TGTGCCAGCAGCTTAGCATACAGGGGTTCCTACAATGAGCAGTTCTTC
size: few; D: TRBD2; V: TRBV4-2; J: TRBJ2-7; CDR3: CASSQDQAGDSYEQYF; DNA: TGTGCCAGCAGCCAAGATCAAGCGGGAGACAGCTACGAGCAGTACTTC
size: .; D: TRBD1; V: TRBV6-5; J: TRBJ2-7; CDR3: CASSPTGVYEQYF; DNA: TGTGCCAGCAGCCCAACAGGGGTATACGAGCAGTACTTC
size: .; D: TRBD1; V: TRBV27; J: TRBJ2-7; CDR3: CASSFPGQGVYEQYF; DNA: TGTGCCAGCAGTTTTCCGGGACAGGGGGTATACGAGCAGTACTTC
size: .; D: .; V: TRBV13; J: TRBJ1-2; CDR3: CASSSLATHSAANYGYTF; DNA: TGTGCCAGCAGCTCCTTGGCCACCCACTCAGCGGCCAACTATGGCTACACCTTC
size: .; D: TRBD1; V: TRBV29-1; J: TRBJ2-7; CDR3: CSVESGQGSSYEQYF; DNA: TGCAGCGTTGAATCCGGACAGGGGAGCTCCTACGAGCAGTACTTC
size: .; D: .; V: TRBV18; J: TRBJ1-5; CDR3: CASSPISLGSNQPQHF; DNA: TGTGCCAGCTCACCAATTTCGTTGGGGAGCAATCAGCCCCAGCATTTT
size: .; D: .; V: TRBV6-5; J: TRBJ1-2; CDR3: CASSYSGGNYGYTF; DNA: TGTGCCAGCAGTTACTCGGGGGGTAACTATGGCTACACCTTC